These T cell receptor beta chains were read from a single sample in a study of blood T cell repertoires in COVID-19. Only in-frame clones appear in the TCRdb table, and some are missing; sequencing was by immunoSEQ multiplex PCR. The profile shows approximately 390,000 clones, 70% to 90% of them singletons. The material sequenced was PBMCs or T cells enriched from blood (not recorded which). Receptor source: a woman aged 40 to 50 with acute COVID-19. Both conserved end residues are part of each CDR3. Each record gives: J gene, V gene, CDR3 length, CDR3 protein.

J: TRBJ2-4; V: TRBV3-1/TRBV3-2; length: 17; CDR3: CASSLRDRGKGWDIQYF
J: TRBJ2-7; V: TRBV6-5; length: 15; CDR3: CASSYDSGTVYEQYF
J: TRBJ1-1; V: TRBV4-2; length: 13; CDR3: CASAEQANTEAFF
J: TRBJ1-2; V: TRBV7-8; length: 15; CDR3: CASSGTGGSNYGYTF
J: TRBJ1-1; V: TRBV11-2; length: 14; CDR3: CASSQTGLNTEAFF
J: TRBJ2-3; V: TRBV18; length: 16; CDR3: CASSPRGTTNTDTQYF
J: TRBJ1-4; V: TRBV5-1; length: 14; CDR3: CASSPRTSNEKLFF
J: TRBJ1-4; V: TRBV18; length: 14; CDR3: CASQPTGFNEKLFF
J: TRBJ2-3; V: TRBV11-2; length: 16; CDR3: CASSRGDRIPLDTQYF
J: TRBJ2-7; V: TRBV7-6; length: 15; CDR3: CASSLAEDSYYEQYF
J: TRBJ2-5; V: TRBV5-1; length: 14; CDR3: CASSWTRDTETQYF
J: TRBJ1-2; V: TRBV5-1; length: 15; CDR3: CASSPNLGTGYGYTF
J: TRBJ1-1; V: TRBV6-5; length: 15; CDR3: CASSYSRIHNTEAFF
J: TRBJ2-5; V: TRBV19; length: 14; CDR3: CASSITGVGETQYF
J: TRBJ2-1; V: TRBV9; length: 15; CDR3: CASSFRGGKDNEQFF
J: TRBJ1-1; V: TRBV5-4; length: 15; CDR3: CASSSFQQVNTEAFF
J: TRBJ1-5; V: TRBV3-1/TRBV3-2; length: 14; CDR3: CASSQAGVEQPQHF
J: TRBJ1-1; V: TRBV20-1; length: 10; CDR3: CSAGPTEAFF
J: TRBJ2-3; V: TRBV7-2; length: 14; CDR3: CASSLGTSGGTQYF
J: TRBJ1-1; V: TRBV18; length: 16; CDR3: CASSPLGAGLNTEAFF
J: TRBJ1-2; V: TRBV19; length: 15; CDR3: CASSIVGGSAYGYTF
J: TRBJ1-1; V: TRBV11-2; length: 15; CDR3: CASSLERQANTEAFF
J: TRBJ1-6; V: TRBV7-9; length: 16; CDR3: CASSLGVSSYNSPLHF
J: TRBJ1-1; V: TRBV30; length: 13; CDR3: CAWRAGRGTEAFF
J: TRBJ2-3; V: TRBV14; length: 14; CDR3: CASSPGQGWDTQYF
J: TRBJ1-2; V: TRBV7-2; length: 16; CDR3: CASSSRSGHFNYGYTF
J: TRBJ1-3; V: TRBV6-5; length: 15; CDR3: CASSRTRDRVDTIYF
J: TRBJ1-1; V: TRBV5-1; length: 15; CDR3: CASSYVQSTTTEAFF